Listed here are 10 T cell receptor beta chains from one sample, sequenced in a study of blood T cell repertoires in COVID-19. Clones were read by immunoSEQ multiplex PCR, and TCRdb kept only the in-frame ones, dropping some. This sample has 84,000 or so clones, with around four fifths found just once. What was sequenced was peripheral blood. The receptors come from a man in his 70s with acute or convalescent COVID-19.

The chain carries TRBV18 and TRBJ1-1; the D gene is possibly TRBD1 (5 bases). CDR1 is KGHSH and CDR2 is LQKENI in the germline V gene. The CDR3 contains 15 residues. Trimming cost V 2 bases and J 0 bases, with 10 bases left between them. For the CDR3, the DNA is TGTGCCAGCTCACCAGTCAGACAGATGAACACTGAAGCTTTCTTT. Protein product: CASSPVRQMNTEAFF.

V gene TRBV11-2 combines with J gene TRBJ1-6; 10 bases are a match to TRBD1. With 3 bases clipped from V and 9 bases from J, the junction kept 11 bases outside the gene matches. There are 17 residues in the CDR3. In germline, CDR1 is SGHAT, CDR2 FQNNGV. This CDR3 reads CASSLATPRQGASPLHF. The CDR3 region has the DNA TGTGCCAGCAGCTTGGCCACCCCGCGACAGGGGGCTTCACCCCTCCACTTT.

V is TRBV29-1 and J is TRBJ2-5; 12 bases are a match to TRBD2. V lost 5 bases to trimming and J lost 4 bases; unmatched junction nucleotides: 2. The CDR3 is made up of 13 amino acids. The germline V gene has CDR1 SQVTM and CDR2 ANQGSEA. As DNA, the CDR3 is TGCAGCGTTAGGACTAGCGGGGCAGAGACCCAGTACTTC. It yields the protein CSVRTSGAETQYF.

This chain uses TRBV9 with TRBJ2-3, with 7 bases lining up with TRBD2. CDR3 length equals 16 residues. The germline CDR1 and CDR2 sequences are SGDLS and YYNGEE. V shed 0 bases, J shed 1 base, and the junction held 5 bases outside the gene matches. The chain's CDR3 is CASSVGGGRGTDTQYF. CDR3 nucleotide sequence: TGTGCCAGCAGCGTAGGGGGGGGACGCGGCACAGATACGCAGTATTTT.

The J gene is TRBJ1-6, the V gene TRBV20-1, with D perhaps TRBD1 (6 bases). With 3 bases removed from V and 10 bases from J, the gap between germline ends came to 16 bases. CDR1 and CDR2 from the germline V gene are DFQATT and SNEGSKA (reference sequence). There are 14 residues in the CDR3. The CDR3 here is CSASHQGQVSPLHF. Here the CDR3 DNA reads TGCAGTGCTAGTCACCAGGGGCAGGTCTCACCCCTCCACTTT.

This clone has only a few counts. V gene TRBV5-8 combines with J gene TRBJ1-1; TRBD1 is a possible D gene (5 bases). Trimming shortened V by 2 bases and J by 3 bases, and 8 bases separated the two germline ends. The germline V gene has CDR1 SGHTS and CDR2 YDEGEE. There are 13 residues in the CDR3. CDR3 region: CASSFSRDTEAFF. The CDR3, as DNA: TGTGCCAGCAGCTTCTCCAGGGACACTGAAGCTTTCTTT.

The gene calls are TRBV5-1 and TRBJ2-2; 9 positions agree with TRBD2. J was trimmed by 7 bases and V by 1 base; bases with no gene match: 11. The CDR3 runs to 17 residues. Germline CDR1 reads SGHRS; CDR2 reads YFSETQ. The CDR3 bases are TGCGCCAGCAGCTTGACCTTCGCGGGGGGGCCTGGCGGGGAGCTGTTTTTT. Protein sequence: CASSLTFAGGPGGELFF.

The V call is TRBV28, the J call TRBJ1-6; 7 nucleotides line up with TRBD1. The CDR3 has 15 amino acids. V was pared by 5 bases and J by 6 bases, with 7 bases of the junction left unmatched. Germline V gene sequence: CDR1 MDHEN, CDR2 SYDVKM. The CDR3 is CASSRDSFSNSPLHF. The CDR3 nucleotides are TGTGCCAGCAGTAGGGACAGTTTTTCTAATTCACCCCTCCACTTT.

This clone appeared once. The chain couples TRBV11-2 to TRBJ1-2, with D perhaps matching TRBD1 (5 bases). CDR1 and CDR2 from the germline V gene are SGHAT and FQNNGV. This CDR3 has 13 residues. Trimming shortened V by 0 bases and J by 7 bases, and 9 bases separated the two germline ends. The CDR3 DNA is TGTGCCAGCAGCTTAGACAGGGTGCTTGGCTACACCTTC. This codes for CASSLDRVLGYTF.

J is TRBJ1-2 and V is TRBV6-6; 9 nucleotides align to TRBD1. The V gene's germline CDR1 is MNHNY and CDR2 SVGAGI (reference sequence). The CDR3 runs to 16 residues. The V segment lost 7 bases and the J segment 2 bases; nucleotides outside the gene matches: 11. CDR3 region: CASTLRPGQGNYGYTF. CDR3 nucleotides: TGTGCCAGCACTTTACGGCCGGGACAGGGCAACTATGGCTACACCTTC.